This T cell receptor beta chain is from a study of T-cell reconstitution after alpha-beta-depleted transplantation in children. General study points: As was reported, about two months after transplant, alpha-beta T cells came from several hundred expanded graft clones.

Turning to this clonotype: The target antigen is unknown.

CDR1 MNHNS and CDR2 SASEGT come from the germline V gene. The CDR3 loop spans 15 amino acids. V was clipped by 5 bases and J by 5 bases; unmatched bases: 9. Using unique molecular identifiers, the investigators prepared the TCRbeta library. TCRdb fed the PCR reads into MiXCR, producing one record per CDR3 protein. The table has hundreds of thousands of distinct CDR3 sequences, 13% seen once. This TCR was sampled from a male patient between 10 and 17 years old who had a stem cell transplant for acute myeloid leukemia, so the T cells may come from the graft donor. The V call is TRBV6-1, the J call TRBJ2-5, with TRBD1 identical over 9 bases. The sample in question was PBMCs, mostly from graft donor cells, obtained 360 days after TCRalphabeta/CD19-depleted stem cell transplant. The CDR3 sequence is CASSRAGTGLETQYF. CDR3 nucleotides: TGTGCCAGCAGTCGAGCCGGGACAGGGCTTGAGACCCAGTACTTC.